This T cell receptor beta chain stems from a study of beta chain features in type 1 diabetes. Every donor provided one heparinised blood draw, which averaged roughly 120 mL. All sorted populations exceeded 95% purity. Reverse transcribing all isolated RNA meant expressed TCRB transcripts were sequenced. This table comes from immunoSEQ multiplex PCR, and its TCRdb copy is limited to in-frame clones, with some not included. The profile shows 450,000 or so clones, more than 9.5% of them singletons. The sequence came from a young woman in good health. Sample: naive CD4+ T cells from blood.

The CDR3 coding sequence is TGTGCCAGCAGCTTACAGGGAAACTATGGCTACACCTTC. This codes for CASSLQGNYGYTF. The genes are TRBV13 and TRBJ1-2; D might be TRBD1 (5 bases). Trimming cost V 2 bases and J 2 bases, with 6 bases left between them. Germline CDR1 reads PRHDT; CDR2 reads FYEKMQ (reference sequence). This CDR3 comprises 13 residues.